This entry is about one T cell receptor beta chain. Antigen: not known. PCR was performed using 60 Vbeta and 13 Jbeta primers. In the source study's methods: Among the unique TCR beta chains that a later analysis counted, some 73 million in all, 10 million to 14 million were shared. Some clones are missing from TCRdb's copy, which holds only in-frame ones; the method was immunoSEQ multiplex PCR. For V, J and clone size, that table is used; D and trimming come from the DNA. The sample totals 100,000 to 150,000 clones. This entry comes from a study of cytomegalovirus exposure and HLA in healthy donors. Background on the study: Falling in the Caucasian-associated ancestry cluster were approximately 84% of under 450 genotyped donors. Findings and caveats of the study: Diagnosis of cytomegalovirus status made by the classifier reportedly showed high specificity and sensitivity.

This CDR3 spans 12 amino acids. Trimming took 3 bases from V and 3 from J, leaving 6 bases between them. Germline V CDR1 and CDR2: SGDLS, YYNGEE. The rearrangement uses TRBV9 and TRBJ1-1; unclear D gene. The sequenced material came from PBMCs. This receptor was identified in a man between 18 and 29 years old in good health and CMV-seronegative. DNA for the CDR3: TGTGCCAGCAGCGCCCCCGACACTGAAGCTTTCTTT. This codes for CASSAPDTEAFF.